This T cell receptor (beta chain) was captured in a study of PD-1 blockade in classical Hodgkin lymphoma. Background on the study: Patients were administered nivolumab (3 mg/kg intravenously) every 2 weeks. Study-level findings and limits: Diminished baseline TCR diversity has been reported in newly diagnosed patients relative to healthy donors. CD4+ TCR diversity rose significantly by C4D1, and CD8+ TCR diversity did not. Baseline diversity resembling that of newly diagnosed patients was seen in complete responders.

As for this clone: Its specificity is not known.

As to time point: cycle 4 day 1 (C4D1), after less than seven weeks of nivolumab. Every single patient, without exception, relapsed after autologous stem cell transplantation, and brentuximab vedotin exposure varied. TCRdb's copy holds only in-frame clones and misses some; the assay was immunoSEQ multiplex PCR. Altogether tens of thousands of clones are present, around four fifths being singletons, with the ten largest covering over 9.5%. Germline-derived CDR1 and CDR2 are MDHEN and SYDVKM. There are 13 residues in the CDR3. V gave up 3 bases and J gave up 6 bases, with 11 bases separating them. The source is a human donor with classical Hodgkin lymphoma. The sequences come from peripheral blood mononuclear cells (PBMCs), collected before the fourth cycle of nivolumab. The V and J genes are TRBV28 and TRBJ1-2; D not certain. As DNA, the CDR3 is TGTGCCAGCAGTTTCTTCCGTGGGGATGGCTACACCTTC. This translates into CASSFFRGDGYTF.